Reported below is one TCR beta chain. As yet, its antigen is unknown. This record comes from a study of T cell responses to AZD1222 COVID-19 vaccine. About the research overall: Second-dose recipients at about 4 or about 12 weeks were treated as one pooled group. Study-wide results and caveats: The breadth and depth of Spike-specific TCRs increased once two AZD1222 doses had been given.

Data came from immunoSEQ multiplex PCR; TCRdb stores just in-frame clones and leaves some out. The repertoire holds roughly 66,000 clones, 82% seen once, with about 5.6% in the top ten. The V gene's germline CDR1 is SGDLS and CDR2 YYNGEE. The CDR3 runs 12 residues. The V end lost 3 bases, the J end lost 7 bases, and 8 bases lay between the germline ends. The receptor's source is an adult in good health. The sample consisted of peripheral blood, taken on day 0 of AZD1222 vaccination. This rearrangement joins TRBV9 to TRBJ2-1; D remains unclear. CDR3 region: CASSAQSNEQFF. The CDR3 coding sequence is TGTGCCAGCAGCGCCCAAAGTAATGAGCAGTTCTTC.